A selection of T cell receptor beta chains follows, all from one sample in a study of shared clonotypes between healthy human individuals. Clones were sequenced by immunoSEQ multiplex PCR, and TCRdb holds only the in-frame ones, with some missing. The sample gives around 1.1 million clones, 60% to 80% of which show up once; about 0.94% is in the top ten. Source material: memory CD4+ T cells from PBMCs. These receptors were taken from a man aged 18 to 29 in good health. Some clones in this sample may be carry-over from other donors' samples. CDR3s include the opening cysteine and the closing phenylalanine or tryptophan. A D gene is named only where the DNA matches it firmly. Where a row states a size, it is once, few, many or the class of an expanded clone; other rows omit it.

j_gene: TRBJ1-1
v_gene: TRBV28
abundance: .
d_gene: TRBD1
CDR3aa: CASSRPGGVGTEAFF
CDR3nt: TGTGCCAGCAGTCGTCCAGGGGGTGTTGGCACTGAAGCTTTCTTT

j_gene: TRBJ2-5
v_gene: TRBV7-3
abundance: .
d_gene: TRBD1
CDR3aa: CASSSTGGRRETQYF
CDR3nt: TGTGCCAGCAGCTCAACAGGGGGCCGTAGGGAGACCCAGTACTTC

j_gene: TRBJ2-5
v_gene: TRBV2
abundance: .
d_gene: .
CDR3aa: CASRTGHVQETQYF
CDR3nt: TGTGCCAGCAGGACGGGGCACGTTCAAGAGACCCAGTACTTC

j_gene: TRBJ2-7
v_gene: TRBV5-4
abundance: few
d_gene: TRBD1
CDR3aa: CASSAGQVKTYEQYF
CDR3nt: TGTGCCAGCAGCGCCGGACAGGTAAAAACCTACGAGCAGTACTTC

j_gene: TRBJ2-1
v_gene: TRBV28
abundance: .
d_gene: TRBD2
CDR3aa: CASSLFGGRYNEQFF
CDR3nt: TGTGCCAGCAGTTTATTCGGCGGGAGGTACAATGAGCAGTTCTTC

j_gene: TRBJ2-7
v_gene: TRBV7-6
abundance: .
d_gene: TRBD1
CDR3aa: CASSDPTGSSYEQYF
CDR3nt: TGTGCCAGCAGCGATCCGACAGGGTCCTCCTACGAGCAGTACTTC

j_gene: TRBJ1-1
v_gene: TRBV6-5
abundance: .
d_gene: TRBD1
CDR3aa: CATRTGNTEAFF
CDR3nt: TGTGCCACCCGGACAGGGAACACTGAAGCTTTCTTT

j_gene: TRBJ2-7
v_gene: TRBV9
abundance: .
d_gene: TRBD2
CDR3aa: CASSARLADNPPEQYF
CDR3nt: TGTGCCAGCAGCGCCCGACTAGCGGACAACCCGCCCGAGCAGTACTTC

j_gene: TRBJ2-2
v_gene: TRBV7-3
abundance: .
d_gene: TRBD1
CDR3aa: CASSLLGQGNTGELFF
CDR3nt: TGTGCCAGCAGCCTACTGGGACAGGGTAACACCGGGGAGCTGTTTTTT

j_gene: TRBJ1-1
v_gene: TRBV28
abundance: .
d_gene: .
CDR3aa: CASSLGGAGNTEAFF
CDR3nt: TGTGCCAGCAGTTTGGGGGGGGCCGGGAACACTGAAGCTTTCTTT

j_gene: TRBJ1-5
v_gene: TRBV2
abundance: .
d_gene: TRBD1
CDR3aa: CASSEDPGGTQPQHF
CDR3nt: TGTGCCAGCAGTGAAGACCCAGGGGGAACTCAGCCCCAGCATTTT

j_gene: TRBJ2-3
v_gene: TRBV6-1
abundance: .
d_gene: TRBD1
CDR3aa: CASSERSRDSSRRDTQYF
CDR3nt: TGTGCCAGCAGTGAGAGATCCCGGGACAGCTCACGGAGAGATACGCAGTATTTT

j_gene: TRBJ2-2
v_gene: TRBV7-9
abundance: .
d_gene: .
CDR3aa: CASSFAAGELFF
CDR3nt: TGTGCCAGCAGCTTCGCGGCAGGGGAGCTGTTTTTT

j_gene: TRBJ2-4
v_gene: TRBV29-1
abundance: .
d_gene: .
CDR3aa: CSVGRKGMGTVAKNIQYF
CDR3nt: TGCAGCGTTGGGCGGAAAGGCATGGGAACCGTAGCCAAAAACATTCAGTACTTC

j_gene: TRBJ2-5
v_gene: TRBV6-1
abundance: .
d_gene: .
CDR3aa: CASSGDWQETQYF
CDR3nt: TGTGCCAGCAGTGGCGATTGGCAGGAGACCCAGTACTTC

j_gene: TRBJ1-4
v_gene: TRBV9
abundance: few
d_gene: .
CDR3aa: CASSASPGRPTNEKLFF
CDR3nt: TGTGCCAGCAGCGCGAGCCCGGGACGGCCTACTAATGAAAAACTGTTTTTT

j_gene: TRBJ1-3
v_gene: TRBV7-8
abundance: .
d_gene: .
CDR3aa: CASSRDGSSGNTIYF
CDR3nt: TGTGCCAGCAGCCGCGACGGCTCTTCTGGAAACACCATATATTTT

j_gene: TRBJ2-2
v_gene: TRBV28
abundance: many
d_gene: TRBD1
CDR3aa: CASIERTGKPGELFF
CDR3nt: TGTGCCAGTATTGAAAGGACAGGGAAACCCGGGGAGCTGTTTTTT

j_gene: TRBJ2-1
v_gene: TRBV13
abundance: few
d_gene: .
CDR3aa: CASSLGLPWGSDEQFF
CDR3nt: TGTGCCAGCAGCTTGGGACTCCCATGGGGTAGCGATGAGCAGTTCTTC

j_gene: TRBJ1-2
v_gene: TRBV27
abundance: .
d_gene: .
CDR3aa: CASSLFGGNYGYTF
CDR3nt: TGTGCCAGCAGTTTATTCGGCGGTAACTATGGCTACACCTTC

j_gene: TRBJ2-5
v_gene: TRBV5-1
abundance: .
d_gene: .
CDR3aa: CASSLGGAETQYF
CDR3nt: TGCGCCAGCAGCTTGGGGGGCGCAGAGACCCAGTACTTC

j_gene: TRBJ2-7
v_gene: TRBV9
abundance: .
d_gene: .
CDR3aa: CASTVGESGAYEQYF
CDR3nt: TGTGCCAGCACCGTGGGGGAGTCCGGGGCCTACGAGCAGTACTTC

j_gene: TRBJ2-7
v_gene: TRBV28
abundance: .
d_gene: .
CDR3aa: CASSLSFYEQYF
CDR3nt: TGTGCCAGCAGTTTATCTTTCTACGAGCAGTACTTC

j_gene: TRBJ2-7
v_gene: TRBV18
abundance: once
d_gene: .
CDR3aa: CASSTVGTGVVEQYF
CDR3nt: TGTGCCAGCTCGACAGTAGGGACTGGCGTTGTCGAGCAGTACTTC

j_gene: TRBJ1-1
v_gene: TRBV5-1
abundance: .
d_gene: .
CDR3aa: CASSLGQGRQHTEAFF
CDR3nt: TGCGCCAGCAGCTTGGGGCAGGGGCGACAACACACTGAAGCTTTCTTT

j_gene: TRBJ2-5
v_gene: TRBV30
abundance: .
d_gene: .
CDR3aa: CAWSPRETQYF
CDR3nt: TGTGCCTGGAGTCCACGTGAGACCCAGTACTTC

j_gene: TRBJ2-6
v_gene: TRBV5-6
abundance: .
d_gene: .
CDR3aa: CASSLLSGANVLTF
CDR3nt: TGTGCCAGCAGCTTGCTCTCTGGGGCCAACGTCCTGACTTTC

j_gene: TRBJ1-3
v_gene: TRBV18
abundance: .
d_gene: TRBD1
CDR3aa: CASSLGTAGNTIYF
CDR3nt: TGTGCCAGCTCCCTCGGGACAGCTGGAAACACCATATATTTT

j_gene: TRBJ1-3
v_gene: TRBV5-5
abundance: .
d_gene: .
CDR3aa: CASSLDFSGNTIYF
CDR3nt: TGTGCCAGCAGCTTGGACTTCTCTGGAAACACCATATATTTT

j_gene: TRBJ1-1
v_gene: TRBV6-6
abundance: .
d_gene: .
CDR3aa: CASRFEQGEAFF
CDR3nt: TGTGCCAGCAGATTTGAACAGGGTGAAGCTTTCTTT

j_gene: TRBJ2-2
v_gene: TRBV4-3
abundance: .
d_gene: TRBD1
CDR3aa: CASSRGQGRDTGELFF
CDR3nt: TGCGCCAGCAGCCGGGGACAGGGAAGAGACACCGGGGAGCTGTTTTTT

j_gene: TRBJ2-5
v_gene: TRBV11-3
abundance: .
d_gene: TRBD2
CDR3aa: CASSRTPGAGGIETQYF
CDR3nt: TGTGCCAGCAGCCGTACCCCGGGAGCGGGAGGGATAGAGACCCAGTACTTC

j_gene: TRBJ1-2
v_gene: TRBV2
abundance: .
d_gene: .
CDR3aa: CASSASYYGYTF
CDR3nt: TGTGCCAGCAGCGCATCTTACTATGGCTACACCTTC

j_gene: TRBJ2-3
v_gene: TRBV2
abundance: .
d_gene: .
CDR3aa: CASRSDTDTQYF
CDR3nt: TGTGCCAGCAGGTCGGACACAGATACGCAGTATTTT

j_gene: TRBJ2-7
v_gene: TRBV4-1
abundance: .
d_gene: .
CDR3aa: CASSQVGGRSYEQYF
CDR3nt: TGCGCCAGCAGCCAAGTAGGGGGTCGCTCCTACGAGCAGTACTTC

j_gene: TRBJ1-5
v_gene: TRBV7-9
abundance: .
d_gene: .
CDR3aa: CASSSEVADNQPQHF
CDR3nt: TGTGCCAGCAGCTCGGAGGTGGCGGACAATCAGCCCCAGCATTTT

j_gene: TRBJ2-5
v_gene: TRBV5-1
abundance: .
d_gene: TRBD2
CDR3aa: CASSLVGTRQETQYF
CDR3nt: TGCGCCAGCAGCTTGGTGGGGACTAGGCAAGAGACCCAGTACTTC

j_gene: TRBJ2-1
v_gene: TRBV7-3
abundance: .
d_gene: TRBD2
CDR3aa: CASSSSQSGGRLFF
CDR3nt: TGTGCCAGCAGTTCCTCACAGAGCGGGGGGCGCCTGTTCTTC

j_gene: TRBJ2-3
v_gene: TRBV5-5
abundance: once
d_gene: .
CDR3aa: CASRPSSWGRTSTDTQYF
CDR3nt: TGTGCCAGCAGACCATCTAGCTGGGGGAGAACTAGCACAGATACGCAGTATTTT

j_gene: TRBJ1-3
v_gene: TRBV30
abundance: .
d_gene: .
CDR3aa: CAWGQTSGNTIYF
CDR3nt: TGTGCCTGGGGACAGACCTCTGGAAACACCATATATTTT

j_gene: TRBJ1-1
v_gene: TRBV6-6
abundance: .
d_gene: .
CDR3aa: CASSPSGGTEAFF
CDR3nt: TGTGCCAGCAGTCCGTCGGGGGGCACTGAAGCTTTCTTT

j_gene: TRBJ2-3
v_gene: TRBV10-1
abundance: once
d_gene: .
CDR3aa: CASSEYRQADTQYF
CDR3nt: TGCGCCAGCAGTGAGTACCGACAGGCGGATACGCAGTATTTT

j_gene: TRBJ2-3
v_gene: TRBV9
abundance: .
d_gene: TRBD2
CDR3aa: CASSPGGLLTQYF
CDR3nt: TGTGCCAGCAGCCCGGGGGGACTTCTAACGCAGTATTTT

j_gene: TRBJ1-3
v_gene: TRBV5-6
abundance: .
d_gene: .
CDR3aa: CASSLQGVSGNTIYF
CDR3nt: TGTGCCAGCAGCCTACAGGGTGTCTCTGGAAACACCATATATTTT

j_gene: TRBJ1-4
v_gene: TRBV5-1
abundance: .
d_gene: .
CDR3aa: CASSRALAGGLPEKLFF
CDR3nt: TGCGCCAGCTCAAGGGCATTGGCGGGGGGTCTGCCTGAAAAACTGTTTTTT

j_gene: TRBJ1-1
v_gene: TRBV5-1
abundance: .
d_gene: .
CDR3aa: CASSLTGTMNTEAFF
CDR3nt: TGCGCCAGCAGCTTGACAGGAACGATGAACACTGAAGCTTTCTTT

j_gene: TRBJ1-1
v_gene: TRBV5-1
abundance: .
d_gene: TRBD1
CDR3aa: CASSSDPTGSNTEAFF
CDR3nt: TGCGCCAGCAGCTCAGACCCGACAGGGTCAAACACTGAAGCTTTCTTT

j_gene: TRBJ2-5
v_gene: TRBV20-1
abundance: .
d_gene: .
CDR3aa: CSASLRETQYF
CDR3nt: TGCAGTGCTAGTTTAAGAGAGACCCAGTACTTC

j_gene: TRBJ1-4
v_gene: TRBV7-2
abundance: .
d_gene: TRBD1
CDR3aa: CASSLSRDRTTNEKLFF
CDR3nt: TGTGCCAGCAGCTTGTCGAGGGACAGAACAACTAATGAAAAACTGTTTTTT

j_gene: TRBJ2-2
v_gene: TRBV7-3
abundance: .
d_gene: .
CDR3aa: CASSFSGNTGELFF
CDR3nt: TGTGCCAGCAGCTTCTCCGGGAACACCGGGGAGCTGTTTTTT

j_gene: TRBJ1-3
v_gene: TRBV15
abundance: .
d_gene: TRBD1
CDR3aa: CATSRTGDSGNTIYF
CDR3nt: TGTGCCACCAGCCGGACAGGGGACTCTGGAAACACCATATATTTT

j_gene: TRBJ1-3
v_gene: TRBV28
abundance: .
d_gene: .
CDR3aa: CASSFWHTNSGNTIYF
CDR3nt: TGTGCCAGCAGTTTCTGGCACACCAACTCTGGAAACACCATATATTTT

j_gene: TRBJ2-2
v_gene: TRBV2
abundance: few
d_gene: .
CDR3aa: CASSVLGSGELFF
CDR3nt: TGTGCCAGCAGTGTTCTTGGGTCCGGGGAGCTGTTTTTT

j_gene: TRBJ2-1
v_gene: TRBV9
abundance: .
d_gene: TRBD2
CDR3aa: CASSAGLAGSGEQFF
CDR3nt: TGTGCCAGCAGCGCAGGACTAGCGGGATCCGGTGAGCAGTTCTTC

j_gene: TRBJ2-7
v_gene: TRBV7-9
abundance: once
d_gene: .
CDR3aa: CASSFPPGRNHYEQYF
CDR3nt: TGTGCCAGCAGCTTTCCACCGGGACGGAACCACTACGAGCAGTACTTC

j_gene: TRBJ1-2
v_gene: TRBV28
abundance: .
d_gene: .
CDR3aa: CASSKPGVKSRGYTF
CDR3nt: TGTGCCAGCAGTAAACCGGGAGTAAAGTCTCGTGGCTACACCTTC

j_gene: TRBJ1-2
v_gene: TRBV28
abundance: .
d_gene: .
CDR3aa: CASSWTGYGYTF
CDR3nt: TGTGCCAGCAGTTGGACGGGCTATGGCTACACCTTC

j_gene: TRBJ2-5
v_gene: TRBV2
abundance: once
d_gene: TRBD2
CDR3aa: CASSPQPGLAGVAQYF
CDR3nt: TGTGCCAGCAGTCCTCAACCGGGGCTAGCGGGAGTCGCCCAGTACTTC